A selection of T cell receptor beta chains follows, all from one sample in a study of blood T cell repertoires in COVID-19. Assay: immunoSEQ multiplex PCR; the TCRdb copy retains only in-frame clones and omits some. The repertoire holds approximately 200,000 clones, with about four fifths as singletons. Sequencing used PBMCs or T cells enriched from blood (not recorded which). These receptor sequences come from a man aged 40-55 years who had recovered from COVID-19. Both conserved end residues are part of each CDR3. The D gene is left open where the match is weak. Only part of the rows carry a size: once, few, many, or a class if the clone is expanded.

J | size | length | D | V | CDR3 | DNA
TRBJ1-2 | . | 15 | . | TRBV6-2/TRBV6-3 | CASSWGQATNYGYTF | TGTGCCAGCAGTTGGGGCCAAGCCACTAACTATGGCTACACCTTC
TRBJ1-4 | . | 16 | TRBD1 | TRBV19 | CASTLVEGTGGEKLFF | TGTGCCAGTACTCTTGTCGAAGGGACAGGTGGTGAAAAACTGTTTTTT
TRBJ2-3 | once | 11 | . | TRBV5-1 | CASSEGDTQYF | TGCGCCAGCAGCGAGGGTGATACGCAGTATTTT
TRBJ1-2 | . | 14 | . | TRBV24-1 | CATSDDRTDYGYTF | TGTGCCACCAGTGACGACAGAACAGACTATGGCTACACCTTC
TRBJ1-6 | . | 13 | . | TRBV5-6 | CASGLREGSPLHF | TGTGCCAGCGGGCTCAGGGAAGGTTCACCCCTCCACTTT
TRBJ1-4 | . | 20 | . | TRBV7-6 | CASSHIQGKEGNRRNEKLFF | TGTGCCAGCAGCCACATTCAGGGAAAGGAGGGGAACCGGAGGAATGAAAAACTGTTTTTT
TRBJ1-3 | . | 14 | . | TRBV5-1 | CASSEGGGENTIYF | TGCGCCAGCAGCGAAGGAGGGGGGGAAAACACCATATATTTT
TRBJ1-2 | . | 16 | TRBD1 | TRBV23-1 | CASSQAQGAANYGYTF | TGCGCCAGCAGTCAAGCCCAGGGGGCAGCTAACTATGGCTACACCTTC
TRBJ2-5 | . | 13 | TRBD1 | TRBV29-1 | CSGAGQGTGTQYF | TGCAGCGGGGCGGGACAGGGGACCGGGACCCAGTACTTC
TRBJ1-1 | . | 12 | . | TRBV29-1 | CSVELRVNEAFF | TGCAGCGTTGAATTGAGGGTTAATGAAGCTTTCTTT
TRBJ1-5 | . | 16 | . | TRBV21-1 | CASSKPEAGGDQPQHF | TGTGCCAGCAGCAAACCGGAGGCAGGGGGCGATCAGCCCCAGCATTTT
TRBJ1-5 | . | 16 | . | TRBV5-3 | CARTARGNSSNQPQHF | TGTGCCAGAACAGCACGGGGGAACTCTAGCAATCAGCCCCAGCATTTT
TRBJ2-2 | . | 15 | TRBD1 | TRBV28 | CASSLRTGRAGELFF | TGTGCCAGCAGTTTAAGGACAGGGCGCGCCGGGGAGCTGTTTTTT
TRBJ2-3 | . | 16 | TRBD1 | TRBV9 | CASSVRGGAGADTQYF | TGTGCCAGCAGCGTAAGAGGGGGCGCTGGGGCAGATACGCAGTATTTT
TRBJ2-7 | . | 14 | TRBD1 | TRBV7-2 | CASSFSDRAHEQYF | TGTGCCAGCAGCTTCTCGGACAGGGCCCACGAGCAGTACTTC
TRBJ2-1 | . | 15 | TRBD2 | TRBV4-2 | CASSARETDYNEQFF | TGTGCCAGCAGCGCGCGGGAGACCGATTACAATGAGCAGTTCTTC
TRBJ1-6 | . | 17 | TRBD1 | TRBV2 | CASRGTGGGTYGSPLHF | TGTGCCAGCAGGGGGACAGGCGGGGGAACTTACGGCTCACCCCTCCACTTT
TRBJ1-2 | . | 13 | . | TRBV28 | CASSLGQSYGYTF | TGTGCCAGCAGTTTGGGGCAGTCGTATGGCTACACCTTC
TRBJ1-3 | . | 16 | . | TRBV19 | CASSTSQGTPGNTIYF | TGTGCCAGTAGTACAAGCCAGGGCACTCCTGGAAACACCATATATTTT
TRBJ1-2 | once | 15 | . | TRBV5-1 | CASSLAIARDYGYTF | TGCGCCAGCAGCTTGGCCATCGCCAGGGACTATGGCTACACCTTC
TRBJ2-2 | . | 19 | . | TRBV19 | CASSIISGSPAANTGELFF | TGTGCCAGTAGTATCATCTCCGGGAGTCCAGCCGCGAACACCGGGGAGCTGTTTTTT
TRBJ1-1 | . | 14 | . | TRBV18 | CASSPLGAEGRAFF | TGTGCCAGCTCACCATTGGGGGCCGAAGGCAGGGCTTTCTTT
TRBJ1-3 | . | 14 | . | TRBV5-1 | CASTSDSSGNTIYF | TGCGCCAGCACCTCAGACAGTTCTGGAAACACCATATATTTT
TRBJ2-3 | . | 15 | TRBD2 | TRBV7-9 | CAGESSGRSTDTQYF | TGTGCCGGGGAAAGCAGCGGGAGGAGCACAGATACGCAGTATTTT
TRBJ2-3 | . | 17 | TRBD2 | TRBV28 | CASSRSSLAGVGDTQYF | TGTGCCAGCAGTCGTTCTTCGCTAGCGGGAGTTGGAGATACGCAGTATTTT
TRBJ2-3 | . | 14 | TRBD1 | TRBV5-4 | CASRLAQGADTQYF | TGTGCCAGCAGGTTAGCTCAGGGGGCAGATACGCAGTATTTT
TRBJ2-1 | . | 17 | . | TRBV27 | CASSLPRDTFSYNEQFF | TGTGCCAGCAGTTTACCTCGGGACACCTTCTCCTACAATGAGCAGTTCTTC
TRBJ2-1 | . | 15 | . | TRBV5-5 | CASSLEGVGYNEQFF | TGTGCCAGCAGCTTGGAGGGAGTGGGGTACAATGAGCAGTTCTTC
TRBJ1-4 | . | 14 | . | TRBV29-1 | CSAVTVRYTEKLFF | TGCAGCGCTGTGACAGTTCGATATACTGAAAAACTGTTTTTT
TRBJ1-2 | . | 14 | . | TRBV7-2 | CASSTYSANYGYTF | TGTGCCAGCAGCACCTACAGTGCTAACTATGGCTACACCTTC
TRBJ1-5 | . | 13 | TRBD1 | TRBV30 | CAWGQGGDQPQHF | TGTGCCTGGGGACAGGGTGGGGATCAGCCCCAGCATTTT
TRBJ2-1 | . | 13 | . | TRBV10-3 | CAARAGADNEQFF | TGTGCCGCCCGAGCTGGGGCGGATAATGAGCAGTTCTTC
TRBJ2-7 | . | 15 | . | TRBV7-2 | CASSSDPQGSYEQYF | TGTGCCAGCAGCTCGGACCCCCAGGGCTCCTACGAGCAGTACTTC
TRBJ1-1 | . | 13 | TRBD1 | TRBV18 | CASSGQANTEAFF | TGTGCCAGCTCGGGACAGGCGAACACTGAAGCTTTCTTT
TRBJ1-1 | once | 14 | TRBD1 | TRBV27 | CASSSGQARPEAFF | TGTGCCAGCAGTTCGGGACAGGCAAGGCCTGAAGCTTTCTTT
TRBJ2-3 | . | 20 | TRBD2 | TRBV4-1 | CASSQDPTSRSHISTDTQYF | TGCGCCAGCAGCCAAGATCCGACTAGCAGGTCTCACATTAGCACAGATACGCAGTATTTT
TRBJ2-7 | few | 12 | . | TRBV2 | CASRVDSLEQYF | TGTGCCAGCAGGGTGGACAGCTTAGAGCAGTACTTC
TRBJ1-1 | few | 14 | TRBD1 | TRBV5-1 | CASTLAGQTPEAFF | TGCGCCAGCACCCTCGCGGGACAGACTCCTGAAGCTTTCTTT
TRBJ2-1 | . | 13 | . | TRBV2 | CAAGGPNIHEQFF | TGTGCCGCCGGTGGGCCAAATATCCATGAGCAGTTCTTC
TRBJ2-7 | . | 16 | TRBD1 | TRBV5-4 | CASSSARDRVTYEQYF | TGTGCCAGCAGCTCCGCACGAGACAGGGTAACCTACGAGCAGTACTTC
TRBJ1-1 | . | 15 | . | TRBV19 | CASSIPGAGNTEAFF | TGTGCCAGTAGTATACCCGGGGCGGGAAACACTGAAGCTTTCTTT
TRBJ1-1 | . | 14 | TRBD1 | TRBV5-4 | CASSPGTGNTEAFF | TGTGCCAGCAGTCCGGGGACAGGGAACACTGAAGCTTTCTTT